This record covers a single T cell receptor (beta chain). As yet, its antigen is unknown. The PCR was carried out with 60 Vbeta primers and 13 Jbeta primers. Generated by immunoSEQ multiplex PCR, the TCRdb table keeps only in-frame clones and is missing some. The data hold some 150,000 clones, with more than 75% observed a single time. The data derive from a study of cytomegalovirus exposure and HLA in healthy donors. Study-level findings and limits: DRB1 showed the most TCR associations and HLA-C the fewest in a later analysis, as rates varied by HLA locus.

Material for sequencing was PBMCs. The clonotype originates from a man younger than 35 in good health and CMV-seropositive.

DNA for the CDR3: TGCGCCAGCAGCGCCCGCCGGGGGTTCTACGAGCAGTACTTC. Protein sequence: CASSARRGFYEQYF. The V and J genes are TRBV5-1 and TRBJ2-7; D may be TRBD2 (6 bases). CDR3 length: 14 residues. Deletions cut 4 bases from V and 3 bases from J, with 14 bases between. Germline CDR1 SGHRS, CDR2 YFSETQ.